This T cell receptor (beta chain) originates from a study of cytomegalovirus exposure and HLA in healthy donors. Study findings and constraints: A missense variant in DCLRE1C was later tied to TCR beta V- and J-gene trimming.

Comment on this clone: What it binds is not known.

The PCR ran on 60 Vbeta and 13 Jbeta primers. Method: immunoSEQ multiplex PCR; TCRdb's copy keeps in-frame clones and lacks some. The sample records 150,000 or so clones, over 60% being singletons. CDR1 is MNHNY and CDR2 is SVGAGI in the germline V gene (reference sequence). V was cut by 0 bases and J by 0 bases, with 8 bases left in between. This CDR3 has 15 amino acids. The sequenced sample was PBMCs. V usage is TRBV6-6 and J usage is TRBJ1-1; D is uncertain. This sequence originates from a woman aged 25 to 39 in good health and CMV-seropositive. The CDR3 sequence: CASSYSNAVNTEAFF. Written as DNA, the CDR3 is TGTGCCAGCAGTTACTCGAACGCGGTGAACACTGAAGCTTTCTTT.